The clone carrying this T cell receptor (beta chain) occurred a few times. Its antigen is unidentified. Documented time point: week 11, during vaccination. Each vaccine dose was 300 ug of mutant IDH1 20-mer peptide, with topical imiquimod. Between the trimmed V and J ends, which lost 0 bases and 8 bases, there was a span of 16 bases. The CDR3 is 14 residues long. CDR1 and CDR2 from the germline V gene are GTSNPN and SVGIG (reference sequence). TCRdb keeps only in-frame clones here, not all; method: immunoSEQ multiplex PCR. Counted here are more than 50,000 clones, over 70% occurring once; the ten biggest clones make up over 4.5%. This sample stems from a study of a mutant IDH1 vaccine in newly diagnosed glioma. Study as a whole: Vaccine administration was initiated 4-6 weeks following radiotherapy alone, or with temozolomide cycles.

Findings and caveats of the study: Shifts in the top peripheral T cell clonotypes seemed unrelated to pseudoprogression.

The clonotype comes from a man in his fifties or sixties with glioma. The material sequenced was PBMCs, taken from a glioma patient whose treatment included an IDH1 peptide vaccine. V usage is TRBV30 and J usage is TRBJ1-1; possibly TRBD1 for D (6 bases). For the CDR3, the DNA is TGTGCCTGGAGTGTACTAGGGGGGGATTCGGAAGCTTTCTTT. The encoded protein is CAWSVLGGDSEAFF.